The next 11 T cell receptor beta chains were all read from a single sample in a study of cytomegalovirus exposure and HLA in healthy donors. Use of 60 Vbeta and 13 Jbeta primers characterized the PCR. The data were produced by immunoSEQ multiplex PCR, yet TCRdb's version contains in-frame clones alone and is incomplete. The sample lists about 140,000 clones; 70% to 80% were seen once. Sequencing was carried out using PBMCs. Source of these receptors: a man younger than 45 in good health and CMV-seronegative.

The V call is TRBV19, the J call TRBJ1-3; D gene unclear. There are 14 residues in the CDR3. Germline values: CDR1 LNHDA, CDR2 SQIVND (reference sequence). Trimming removed 8 bases from V and 0 bases from J, with 11 bases in between. The CDR3 nucleotides are TGTGCCAGTCACGACACCTACTCTGGAAACACCATATATTTT. This codes for CASHDTYSGNTIYF.

The chain employs TRBV21-1 and TRBJ2-1; the table names TRBD2, a call not compared with the DNA. TRBV21-1 is noted as a pseudogene. The length of the CDR3 is 16 residues. The chain's CDR3 is CASSPELESSYNEQFF. In nucleotides, the CDR3 is TGTGCCAGCAGTCCTGAGCTAGAAAGCTCCTACAATGAGCAGTTCTTC.

The V and J genes are TRBV9 and TRBJ2-7; TRBD1 matches at 9 bases. The V segment lost 4 bases and the J segment 5 bases; nucleotides outside the gene matches: 10. The CDR3 extends over 15 amino acids. The germline gives CDR1 SGDLS, CDR2 YYNGEE. CDR3 in DNA: TGTGCCAGCAGCCCTTCCGGGACAGGGTTCAACGAGCAGTACTTC. It yields the protein CASSPSGTGFNEQYF.

This clone was detected a few times. The chain employs TRBV21-1 and TRBJ2-2; the table's D call TRBD2 went unverified against the DNA. TRBV21-1 is a documented pseudogene. This CDR3 is 12 amino acids long. The CDR3 DNA sequence: TGTGCCAGCAACTCGCCCACCGGGGAGCTGTTTTTT. This encodes CASNSPTGELFF.

The chain combines TRBV6-4 with TRBJ1-3; D is ambiguous. The CDR3 spans 16 residues. Germline values: CDR1 MRHNA, CDR2 SNTAGT. V shed 4 bases and J shed 2 bases, with 15 bases lying between them. The CDR3 here is CASSGRGKMAGNTIYF. CDR3 in DNA: TGTGCCAGCAGTGGGAGAGGAAAGATGGCTGGAAACACCATATATTTT.

This chain uses TRBV10-1 with TRBJ2-7; TRBD2 matches at 10 bases. This CDR3 spans 14 amino acids. V lost 4 bases, J lost 3 bases, and 3 bases stayed unmatched. Germline V gene lookup returns CDR1 WNHNN and CDR2 SYGVQD (reference sequence). CDR3: CASSGLAGGYEQYF. The CDR3 bases are TGCGCCAGCAGTGGATTAGCGGGGGGCTACGAGCAGTACTTC.

V and J are TRBV18 and TRBJ1-2; possibly TRBD1 for D (6 bases). CDR1 and CDR2 (germline): KGHSH, LQKENI. Trimming took 3 bases from V and 6 from J, leaving 11 bases between them. CDR3 size: 13 residues. The CDR3: CASSPSRTDGYTF. Written as DNA, the CDR3 is TGTGCCAGCTCACCTTCGAGGACAGATGGCTACACCTTC.

V gene TRBV7-5 combines with J gene TRBJ2-2; TRBD2, the D gene given by the table, was not confirmed from the DNA. TRBV7-5 is listed as a pseudogene. The CDR3 consists of 16 residues. The chain's CDR3 is CARSPRRFRITGELFF. In DNA, the CDR3 is TGTGCCAGAAGCCCAAGGAGGTTTCGGATCACCGGGGAGCTGTTTTTT.

The table lists this clone with a count of one. The chain couples TRBV30 to TRBJ2-7; the D gene is possibly TRBD1 (6 bases). The CDR3 runs 13 residues. CDR1 and CDR2 from the germline V gene are GTSNPN and SVGIG (reference sequence). V was cut by 1 base and J by 2 bases, with 9 bases left in between. In DNA, the CDR3 is TGTGCCTGGAGTGAGGCAGGGGCCTACGAGCAGTACTTC. Amino acid sequence: CAWSEAGAYEQYF.

The chain links TRBV9 to TRBJ1-1, with TRBD1 matching 7 bases. Germline loops: CDR1 SGDLS, CDR2 YYNGEE. Losses at the gene ends were 4 bases for V and 1 base for J; bases not matched to a gene: 10. The CDR3 loop spans 16 amino acids. In nucleotides, the CDR3 is TGTGCCAGCAGCTCCTTTCAGGGGGAAGGGAACACTGAAGCTTTCTTT. Its translation is CASSSFQGEGNTEAFF.

V gene TRBV4-1 combines with J gene TRBJ2-2; D is possibly TRBD1 (6 bases). V lost 3 bases and J 5 bases, leaving 13 bases between the germline ends. Germline V gene data show CDR1 as MGHRA and CDR2 as YSYEKL. The CDR3 has 15 residues. The CDR3 bases are TGCGCCAGCAGCCAGCTGATCACAGGGACCGGGGAGCTGTTTTTT. Translating it yields CASSQLITGTGELFF.